These 25 T cell receptor beta chains share one sample of origin, sequenced in a study of immune heterogeneity within non-small cell lung tumors. In a multiplex PCR, 32 V and 13 J primers amplified TCR beta CDR3. One entry per CDR3 protein, called by TCRdb with MiXCR from the multiplex PCR reads. The sample shows about 21,000 distinct CDR3 sequences, less than 35% of them seen only once. Template came from bulk tumor genomic DNA, at roughly 600 ng per sample. Surgeons took several biopsies per primary tumor, spaced far apart, during surgery. Curative surgical treatment was performed in patients who had newly diagnosed, untreated non-small cell lung cancer. Sequenced input: lung tumor tissue. These receptors all come from a man in his forties with non-small cell lung cancer.

The chain employs TRBV5-4 and TRBJ2-7; TRBD2 agrees at 9 bases. This CDR3 contains 15 residues. The J segment lost 5 bases and the V segment lost 0 bases, leaving 6 bases of the junction unmatched. The germline V gene encodes CDR1 SGHNT and CDR2 YYREEE (reference sequence). CDR3 amino acids: CASSLGAGGYDEQYF. In DNA, the CDR3 is TGTGCCAGCAGCTTGGGTGCGGGAGGGTACGACGAGCAGTACTTC.

This clonotype was observed many times. This chain joins TRBV12-3 or TRBV12-4 and TRBJ1-1, with D perhaps matching TRBD1 (5 bases). The CDR3 has 13 residues. V was trimmed by 3 bases and J by 7 bases, leaving 12 bases between them. CDR3 in amino acids: CASSFGTDLEAFF. The CDR3 region has the DNA TGTGCCAGCAGTTTTGGGACCGACCTTGAAGCTTTCTTT.

The rearrangement uses TRBV11-3 and TRBJ2-1; no firm D call. V was trimmed by 5 bases and J by 3 bases, leaving 11 bases between them. Per the germline V gene, CDR1 is SGHNT and CDR2 is YENEEA. This CDR3 comprises 14 residues. The CDR3 nucleotides read TGTGCCAGCAGCGTTAGCCCACACTACAATGAGCAGTTCTTC. Translation: CASSVSPHYNEQFF.

This clonotype was counted between two and nine times. The V call is TRBV12-3 or TRBV12-4, the J call TRBJ1-1; D not certain. This CDR3 comprises 13 residues. Trimming stripped 3 bases from V and 2 bases from J, with 7 bases between. In DNA form, the CDR3 reads TGTGCCAGCAGTTTTTGGGTAAACACTGAAGCTTTCTTT. Translation gives CASSFWVNTEAFF.

This clonotype was counted at least ten times. The chain joins TRBV7-9 to TRBJ2-7; 9 nucleotides line up with TRBD2. V lost 1 base, J lost 3 bases, and 7 bases stayed unmatched. CDR1 and CDR2 from the germline V gene are SEHNR and FQNEAQ (reference sequence). CDR3 length equals 16 residues. In DNA form, the CDR3 reads TGTGCCAGCAGCTTAGTCGTCGGGACTAGCATCTACGAGCAGTACTTC. This codes for CASSLVVGTSIYEQYF.

This clonotype is labeled as medium-sized. The chain carries TRBV24-1 and TRBJ1-2, with 8 bases matching TRBD1. The length of the CDR3 is 18 residues. The germline CDR1 and CDR2 sequences are KGHDR and SFDVKD. Trimming cost V 5 bases and J 5 bases; bases outside gene matches: 18. CDR3 region: CATSARKYQQGDGYGYTF. As DNA, the CDR3 is TGTGCCACCAGTGCCCGAAAATATCAACAGGGGGATGGATATGGCTACACCTTC.

This clonotype counts as medium-sized. CDR3 residues: CASSQTGPEAFF. CDR3 bases: TGTGCCAGCAGCCAGACAGGTCCTGAAGCTTTCTTT. The chain is built from TRBV14 and TRBJ1-1; TRBD1 is a possible D gene (6 bases). Trimming removed 3 bases from V and 6 bases from J, with 8 bases in between. CDR1 and CDR2 from the germline V gene are SGHDN and FVKESK. CDR3 length equals 12 residues.

This clonotype has at least ten counts. V gene TRBV6-1 combines with J gene TRBJ2-2, with a weak D call TRBD2 (6 bases). Trimming took 5 bases from V and 6 from J, leaving 13 bases between them. There are 14 residues in the CDR3. CDR1 is MNHNS and CDR2 is SASEGT in the germline V gene. CDR3 coding DNA: TGTGCCAGCAGTTATTGGCGGGATGCCGGGGAGCTGTTTTTT. It encodes CASSYWRDAGELFF.

This chain joins TRBV7-9 and TRBJ2-1; D remains ambiguous. The germline CDR1 and CDR2 sequences are SEHNR and FQNEAQ (reference sequence). The V gene lost 1 base and the J gene lost 8 bases, with 3 bases spanning the gap. CDR3 length: 11 residues. The CDR3 protein is CASSLGHEQFF. CDR3 sequence (DNA): TGTGCCAGCAGCTTAGGCCATGAGCAGTTCTTC. Using reference TRBV7-9 and TRBJ2-1 for the parts outside the CDR3, the full variable domain is DTGVSQNPRHKITKRGQNVTFRCDPISEHNRLYWYRQTLGQGPEFLTYFQNEAQLEKSRLLSDRFSAERPKGSFSTLEIQRTEQGDSAMYLCASSLGHEQFFGPGTRLTVL.

This clonotype appeared many times. The chain uses TRBV19 and TRBJ2-7, with D possibly called TRBD1 or TRBD2 (5 bases each). Germline values: CDR1 LNHDA, CDR2 SQIVND (reference sequence). CDR3 length: 16 residues. V was pared by 3 bases and J by 6 bases, with 21 bases between. In DNA form, the CDR3 reads TGTGCCAGTAGTATGGGCCGACCGGGACCGAAGTTCGAGCAGTACTTC. Translated, it gives CASSMGRPGPKFEQYF.

This clonotype has at least ten counts. V usage is TRBV7-2 and J usage is TRBJ2-7; 8 bases are shared with TRBD1. The germline V gene encodes CDR1 SGHTA and CDR2 FQGNSA. Germline trimming cut 5 bases from V and 5 bases from J; bases unmatched to any gene: 11. The CDR3 length is 15 residues. The CDR3, as DNA: TGTGCCAGCAGCCTCCCTGGGACAGGCCGGAACGAGCAGTACTTC. Encoded protein: CASSLPGTGRNEQYF.

This clonotype was seen only a few times. The rearrangement joins TRBV7-3 to TRBJ2-1, with D possibly being TRBD2 (6 bases). CDR3 length equals 15 residues. V gave up 2 bases and J gave up 8 bases, with 16 bases separating them. In germline, CDR1 is SGHTA, CDR2 FQGTGA. The CDR3 region has the DNA TGTGCCAGCAGCTTACGTCAGGCGGGAAAGGATGAGCAGTTCTTC. This translates into CASSLRQAGKDEQFF.

At least ten counts were recorded for this clonotype. The V call is TRBV14, the J call TRBJ1-3; D is possibly TRBD1 (6 bases). The CDR3 is made up of 13 amino acids. CDR1 and CDR2 (germline): SGHDN, FVKESK. Trimming cost V 9 bases and J 1 base, with 10 bases left between them. CDR3 sequence: CASRGPSGNTIYF. The CDR3 DNA is TGTGCCAGTCGGGGGCCTTCTGGAAACACCATATATTTT. Full variable domain (outside the CDR3, taken from reference TRBV14 and TRBJ1-3): EAGVTQFPSHSVIEKGQTVTLRCDPISGHDNLYWYRRVMGKEIKFLLHFVKESKQDESGMPNNRFLAERTGGTYSTLKVQPAELEDSGVYFCASRGPSGNTIYFGEGSWLTVV.

This clonotype was recorded many times. V is TRBV6-1 and J is TRBJ2-2; D is perhaps TRBD2 (5 bases). Germline lookup yields CDR1 MNHNS and CDR2 SASEGT. V lost 8 bases and J 0 bases, leaving 10 bases between the germline ends. CDR3 length: 14 residues. The CDR3 DNA follows: TGTGCCAGCGAGAGAGGGACGAACACCGGGGAGCTGTTTTTT. Translated, it gives CASERGTNTGELFF.

This clonotype was recorded at least ten times. The chain couples TRBV7-8 to TRBJ2-7, with D perhaps matching TRBD1 (6 bases). CDR3 size: 16 residues. The germline V gene has CDR1 SGHVS and CDR2 FQNEAQ. V was pared by 1 base and J by 3 bases, with 16 bases between. The CDR3 is CASSLEIWAGDYEQYF. CDR3 in DNA: TGTGCCAGCAGCTTAGAGATATGGGCAGGGGACTACGAGCAGTACTTC.

As regards this clonotype: This may be a read error: a much more frequent sequence differs by one nucleotide. The V and J genes are TRBV19 and TRBJ1-5; perhaps TRBD1 as D (6 bases). CDR1 and CDR2 from the germline V gene are LNHDA and SQIVND (reference sequence). The CDR3 consists of 16 residues. Here the CDR3 DNA reads TGTGCCAGTAGTATCTTGATGGGGGCGGGCGATCAGCCCCGGCATTTT. It translates to CASSILMGAGDQPRHF.

Concerning this clonotype itself: A much larger clone sits a single nucleotide away, making a read error possible. The chain recombines TRBV19 with TRBJ1-2, with a weak D call TRBD1 (5 bases). In germline, CDR1 is LNHDA, CDR2 SQIVND (reference sequence). The CDR3 totals 15 residues. CDR3 residues: CSSSPRPREGYGYTF. DNA of the CDR3: TGTTCCAGTAGTCCCCGCCCCAGGGAAGGCTATGGCTACACCTTC.

This clonotype has ten or more counts. V gene TRBV12-3 or TRBV12-4 combines with J gene TRBJ2-7; a possible D gene is TRBD2 (5 bases). This CDR3 contains 16 residues. Deletions cut 1 base from V and 0 bases from J, with 13 bases between. CDR3 in amino acids: CASSLGPGSGSYEQYF. The CDR3 DNA reads TGTGCCAGCAGTTTAGGACCGGGATCGGGCTCCTACGAGCAGTACTTC.

This clonotype was seen repeatedly, ten times or more. This chain uses TRBV9 with TRBJ2-1; D is ambiguous. The V end was cut by 0 bases, the J end by 8 bases, with 12 bases between. The CDR3 consists of 14 residues. Germline CDR1 is SGDLS and CDR2 is YYNGEE. CDR3 DNA: TGTGCCAGCAGCGTAGGTAATAGCTTGGATGAGCAGTTCTTC. The encoded protein is CASSVGNSLDEQFF.

As to this clonotype: This sequence may be a read error, since a much larger clone differs from it by one base. V is TRBV6-5 and J is TRBJ2-7; D is ambiguous. CDR1 is MNHEY and CDR2 is SVGAGI in the germline V gene. CDR3 length equals 13 residues. CDR3 bases: TGTGCCAGCAGTTCCTCCACAAGCCACGAGGAGTACTTC. Its protein product is CASSSSTSHEEYF.

This clonotype qualifies as medium-sized. The chain uses TRBV19 and TRBJ2-3; D is unclear. The V gene's germline CDR1 is LNHDA and CDR2 SQIVND (reference sequence). CDR3 length: 12 residues. V gave up 7 bases and J gave up 0 bases, with 5 bases separating them. The CDR3 is CASKQSTDTQYF. The CDR3 DNA sequence: TGTGCCAGTAAACAGAGCACAGATACGCAGTATTTT.

This chain joins TRBV4-1 and TRBJ1-2; D call uncertain. The CDR3 contains 13 residues. Germline CDR1 and CDR2: MGHRA and YSYEKL. Trimming took 1 base from V and 4 from J, leaving 7 bases between them. The CDR3 DNA follows: TGCGCCAGCAGCCAAGGAGCGATCTATGGCTACACCTTC. The encoded protein is CASSQGAIYGYTF.

In its sample, this clonotype was seen many times. V gene TRBV14 combines with J gene TRBJ1-2; D remains unclear. Germline V gene lookup returns CDR1 SGHDN and CDR2 FVKESK. The CDR3 sequence is 12 residues long. The V gene lost 3 bases and the J gene lost 8 bases, with 10 bases spanning the gap. CDR3: CASSHRLTGYTF. The CDR3 nucleotides read TGTGCCAGCAGCCACAGGTTAACGGGCTACACCTTC. Using reference TRBV14 and TRBJ1-2 for the parts outside the CDR3, the full variable domain is EAGVTQFPSHSVIEKGQTVTLRCDPISGHDNLYWYRRVMGKEIKFLLHFVKESKQDESGMPNNRFLAERTGGTYSTLKVQPAELEDSGVYFCASSHRLTGYTFGSGTRLTVV.

Ten or more counts support this clonotype. The chain combines TRBV3-1 with TRBJ2-7; the match to TRBD2 covers 12 bases. Looked up from germline, CDR1 is LGHDT and CDR2 is YNNKEL (reference sequence). The V gene end was trimmed by 3 bases and the J gene end by 4 bases; junction bases not matched to a gene: 4. The CDR3 length is 15 residues. The CDR3: CASSHGTSGRYEQYF. CDR3 nucleotides: TGTGCCAGCAGCCACGGGACTAGCGGGCGATACGAGCAGTACTTC.

In this sample, this clonotype turned up once. The J gene is TRBJ1-4, the V gene TRBV20-1, with D unresolved. V lost 8 bases, J lost 5 bases, and 21 bases lay in between. CDR1 is DFQATT and CDR2 is SNEGSKA in the germline V gene (reference sequence). This CDR3 contains 15 residues. CDR3 nucleotide sequence: TGCAGTTTAAAGATGCGGACCGCCAAGAATGAAAAACTGTTTTTT. Its protein product is CSLKMRTAKNEKLFF.